Given below is one TCR beta chain in context. CDR1 and CDR2 (germline): LGHNA, YNFKEQ. This CDR3 comprises 14 residues. The ends were cut back, 5 bases at V and 1 base at J, with 12 bases in the middle. PCR was performed using 60 Vbeta and 13 Jbeta primers. Some clones are missing from TCRdb's copy, which holds only in-frame ones; the method was immunoSEQ multiplex PCR. The specimen's table records about 130,000 clones. This specimen comes from a study of cytomegalovirus exposure and HLA in healthy donors. The chain couples TRBV4-2 to TRBJ2-7, with D possibly being TRBD1 (6 bases). Sequences were obtained from PBMCs. The sequence derives from a man between 18 and 29 years old in good health and CMV-seronegative. The CDR3 here is CASSIGDISYEQYF. The CDR3 nucleotides are TGTGCCAGCAGCATAGGGGACATTTCCTACGAGCAGTACTTC.